The 13 T cell receptor beta chains given below trace back to one sample, sequenced in a study of CD8 T cells in ankylosing spondylitis. MiXCR, applied by TCRdb to the 5' RACE reads, yields one record per CDR3 protein. The table shows under 850,000 distinct CDR3 sequences, with around 20% occurring only once. Their antigens remain unidentified. Study-level results: Ankylosing spondylitis blood seemed to carry a telltale TCR beta motif made of fewer than ten highly homologous variants.

Material: blood, either unsorted or a sorted T cell fraction (not recorded which). Every receptor here comes from a male donor with ankylosing spondylitis.

This clonotype turned up a few times. The V and J genes are TRBV7-8 and TRBJ2-3; D gene unclear. CDR1 SGHVS and CDR2 FQNEAQ come from the germline V gene. V lost 8 bases, J lost 6 bases, and 12 bases lay in between. This CDR3 region has 12 residues. The CDR3 here is CASRTRPDTQYF. DNA for the CDR3: TGTGCCAGCCGGACCCGCCCGGATACGCAGTATTTT.

This clonotype was seen just once. This chain links TRBV10-3 with TRBJ2-1; D gene uncertain. Trimming removed 2 bases at V and 8 bases at J, with 7 bases between. The CDR3 consists of 12 residues. CDR1 is ENHRY and CDR2 is SYGVKD in the germline V gene. The DNA for the CDR3 is TGTGCCATCAGTGAGAAAGCAGATGAGCAGTTCTTC. Its translation: CAISEKADEQFF.

This clonotype was counted only a few times. The V gene is TRBV7-2, the J gene TRBJ2-2; no firm D call. V lost 5 bases and J lost 5, with 9 bases in between. Germline V gives CDR1 SGHTA, CDR2 FQGNSA. The CDR3 totals 13 residues. CDR3 coding DNA: TGTGCCAGCAGCGCTGAGGCAACCGGGGAGCTGTTTTTT. The encoded protein is CASSAEATGELFF.

This clonotype was detected only a few times. The J gene is TRBJ1-4, the V gene TRBV25-1; possibly TRBD1 for D (6 bases). This CDR3 is built from 14 residues. Germline V CDR1 and CDR2: MGHDK, SYGVNS. V shed 1 base and J shed 7 bases, with 10 bases lying between them. CDR3 sequence reads: CASSESGVIEKLFF. CDR3 coding DNA: TGTGCCAGCAGTGAATCAGGGGTTATTGAAAAACTGTTTTTT.

Here the CDR3 reads CASSQDPTGDNSPLHF. As DNA, the CDR3 is TGTGCCAGCAGCCAAGATCCCACAGGGGATAATTCACCCCTCCACTTT. V gene TRBV3-1 combines with J gene TRBJ1-6, with 7 nucleotides matching TRBD1. The CDR3 spans 16 residues. With V trimmed by 0 bases and J by 5 bases, 4 bases remained unmatched. Germline loops: CDR1 LGHDT, CDR2 YNNKEL (reference sequence).

This clonotype came up a few times. The V gene is TRBV29-1, the J gene TRBJ2-7; TRBD1 matches 7 bases. The V segment lost 5 bases and the J segment 13 bases; nucleotides outside the gene matches: 14. The CDR3 covers 12 residues. Germline loops: CDR1 SQVTM, CDR2 ANQGSEA. The CDR3 loop is CSVLGEDRSNYF. Written as DNA, the CDR3 is TGCAGCGTTCTGGGAGAGGACAGGAGTAATTACTTC.

This clonotype turned up a few times. An end of the junction does not agree with germline; a read error may underlie this. The rearrangement links TRBV29-1 to TRBJ1-2; TRBD1 might be the D (5 bases). The germline V gene has CDR1 SQVTM and CDR2 ANQGSEA. The CDR3 extends over 14 amino acids. The CDR3 is CSVDGGSRVDGYTF. The CDR3 DNA follows: TGCAGCGTTGACGGAGGGAGCAGGGTCGATGGCTACACTTTC.

This clonotype occurred a few times. The chain links TRBV4-1 to TRBJ2-5; 12 nucleotides match TRBD2. V lost 3 bases and J lost 4; bases outside the gene matches: 3. CDR1 and CDR2 (germline): MGHRA, YSYEKL. This CDR3 contains 15 residues. CDR3 region: CASSHTSGRRETQYF. Here the CDR3 DNA reads TGCGCCAGCAGCCATACTAGCGGGAGGCGAGAGACCCAGTACTTC.

This chain connects TRBV20-1 to TRBJ1-1; D gene ambiguous. The CDR3 covers 11 residues. Trimming cost V 0 bases and J 6 bases, with 5 bases left between them. CDR1 is DFQATT and CDR2 is SNEGSKA in the germline V gene (reference sequence). CDR3 sequence reads: CSARDYPEAFF. CDR3 in DNA: TGCAGTGCTAGAGATTACCCTGAAGCTTTCTTT.

This clonotype was seen only a few times. CDR3 coding DNA: TGTGCCAGCAGTACACACTCTGGAAACACCATATATTTT. This codes for CASSTHSGNTIYF. This sequence joins TRBV2 and TRBJ1-3; unclear D gene. This CDR3 comprises 13 residues. Between the trimmed V and J ends, which lost 5 bases and 0 bases, there was a span of 5 bases. CDR1 is SNHLY, CDR2 FYNNEI, per germline.

This clonotype was seen only a few times. V is TRBV12-3 or TRBV12-4 and J is TRBJ2-5; 7 positions agree with TRBD1. V lost 5 bases, J lost 5 bases, and 11 bases stayed unmatched. The CDR3 covers 15 residues. The chain's CDR3 is CASSLRGQDEETQYF. The CDR3 DNA reads TGTGCCAGCAGTCTCCGAGGACAGGACGAGGAGACCCAGTACTTC.

This clonotype was counted between two and nine times. The chain joins TRBV7-2 to TRBJ2-3, with D possibly matching TRBD2 (6 bases). V lost 10 bases and J 1 base, leaving 15 bases between the germline ends. Germline CDR1 and CDR2: SGHTA and FQGNSA. The CDR3 loop spans 14 amino acids. Written as DNA, the CDR3 is TGTGCCACCAAACTGTCTAGCGGCACAGATACGCAGTATTTT. This encodes CATKLSSGTDTQYF.

Only a few counts were recorded for this clonotype. The chain links TRBV5-1 to TRBJ1-1; no clear D. The CDR3 has 16 amino acids. Germline V gene data show CDR1 as SGHRS and CDR2 as YFSETQ. Trimming removed 3 bases at V and 2 bases at J, with 17 bases between. CDR3 nucleotides: TGCGCCAGCAGCTCTGAACCCCGGCCCTCTAACACTGAAGCTTTCTTT. Translation gives CASSSEPRPSNTEAFF.